The TCR beta chain described here comes from a study of cytomegalovirus exposure and HLA in healthy donors. Primers: 60 Vbeta forward and 13 Jbeta reverse. The data were produced by immunoSEQ multiplex PCR, yet TCRdb's version contains in-frame clones alone and is incomplete. This sample carries 140,000 or so clones, 60% to 80% of them seen once, and the ten largest clones take about 1.7%. Germline-derived CDR1 and CDR2 are SEHNR and FQNEAQ (reference sequence). This CDR3 is built from 16 residues. The V and J ends lost 4 bases and 0 bases, in that order; junction bases with no gene match: 6. At collection, donors were nominally healthy, but unrecorded immune exposures were probable.

The clonotype comes from a woman in her 30s in good health and CMV-seronegative. V is TRBV7-9 and J is TRBJ1-2; 9 bases fit TRBD1. The specimen was PBMCs. Here the CDR3 DNA reads TGTGCCAGCAGCTACCGGGACAGGGTAGCTAACTATGGCTACACCTTC. It is translated as CASSYRDRVANYGYTF.